These T cell receptor beta chains were read from a single sample in a study of tumor and adjacent non-tumor tissue in lung cancer. TCRdb recomputed calls from the multiplex PCR reads with MiXCR, one row per CDR3 protein. This sample has some 200,000 distinct CDR3 sequences; 71% occur once, and the top ten carry about 25%. Sequenced: lung tumor tissue. These receptors came from a man aged 55 to 70 with non-small cell lung cancer. The CDR3 runs from the conserved cysteine through the conserved F or W. The D gene is left open where the match is weak. Part of the rows lack a size; the others show once, few, many or a class for expanded clones.

j_call d_call clone_size v_call cdr3_nt cdr3_aa
TRBJ2-7 TRBD2 . TRBV20-1 TGCAGTGCACCGGACCCACTAGCGGGAGGATACGATCAGTATTTC CSAPDPLAGGYDQYF
TRBJ2-1 . . TRBV11-2 TGTGCCACCAGCCTCGAAGGTTTTGGTGTAAATGAGCAGATCTTC CATSLEGFGVNEQIF
TRBJ1-6 . . TRBV12-3/TRBV12-4 TGTGCCAGCAGTCCCTCGGGTCGGGGGGAAAATTCACCCCTCCACTTT CASSPSGRGENSPLHF
TRBJ2-1 . few TRBV25-1 TGTGCCAGCAGTGAATACATAGGGGATGAGCAGTTCTTC CASSEYIGDEQFF
TRBJ1-5 . . TRBV6-2/TRBV6-3 TGTGCCAGCAGTTATCTAGGGATTGTCAATCAGCCCCAGCATTTT CASSYLGIVNQPQHF
TRBJ2-1 . . TRBV11-3 TGTGACAGCAGCCCTCCGATTTTCGGGTACAATGAACAGTTCTTC CDSSPPIFGYNEQFF
TRBJ2-7 . . TRBV29-1 TGCAGCGCTCATGATGACGATCAGTACTTC CSAHDDDQYF
TRBJ2-1 . . TRBV7-8 TGTGCCAGCAGCCAAGGACTACTGGGAGCCAACTTGATCGATCAGTTCTTC CASSQGLLGANLIDQFF
TRBJ1-6 . . TRBV20-1 TGCAGTGCTAGTAAGGGCTGGAATTCACACCTCCACTTT CSASKGWNSHLHF
TRBJ2-1 TRBD2 . TRBV12-3/TRBV12-4 TGTGCCAGCAGGGGAGGGACTTTTAAGCAGTTCTTC CASRGGTFKQFF
TRBJ2-4 . . TRBV12-3/TRBV12-4 TGTGCCTGCAGCCCGTGGGGACACGGGGCTTCCAAAAACATTCAGTACTTC CACSPWGHGASKNIQYF
TRBJ2-7 . once TRBV30 TGTGCCTGGATGTGGGGTTACGAGCAGTACTTC CAWMWGYEQYF
TRBJ2-5 . . TRBV4-1 TGCGCCAGCAGCCAGCAGCGTGGAGAGACCCAGTACTTC CASSQQRGETQYF
TRBJ2-1 . . TRBV5-8 TGTGCCAGTCACGTCCCCCCTAGCGTCGAGCAGTTCTTC CASHVPPSVEQFF
TRBJ1-2 TRBD1 . TRBV12-3/TRBV12-4 TGTGCCAGCAGGGCTAGAGACAGGGGGCAGAATGGCTACACCTTC CASRARDRGQNGYTF
TRBJ2-7 TRBD1 . TRBV29-1 TGCAGCGGTCGACAGGGGGTTAGCTCCTACGAGCTGTACTTC CSGRQGVSSYELYF
TRBJ2-2 . once TRBV6-2/TRBV6-3 TGTGCCAGCTCCTTTGGGTCCTCCGTTGAGCTGTTTTTT CASSFGSSVELFF
TRBJ1-1 . . TRBV12-3/TRBV12-4 TGTTTCAGCAGTCGCGCCGGGACTTGGAACACTGACGCTTTCTTT CFSSRAGTWNTDAFF
TRBJ2-3 TRBD2 . TRBV12-5 TGTGCTAGTCGTCCTAGCGGGAACCCAGATACGCACTATTTT CASRPSGNPDTHYF
TRBJ2-1 . . TRBV11-2 TGTACCAGCAGCTTAGAGCGCTACAATAAGCAGTTCTTC CTSSLERYNKQFF